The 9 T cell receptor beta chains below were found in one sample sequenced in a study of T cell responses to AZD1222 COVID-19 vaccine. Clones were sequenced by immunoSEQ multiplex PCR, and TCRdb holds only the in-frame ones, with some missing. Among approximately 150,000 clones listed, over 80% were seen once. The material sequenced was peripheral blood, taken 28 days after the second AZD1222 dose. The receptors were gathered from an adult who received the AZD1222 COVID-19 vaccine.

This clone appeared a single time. The CDR3 nucleotides read TGTGCCAGTACCGAGACAGTGAACTATGGCTACACCTTC. This gives the protein CASTETVNYGYTF. This chain connects TRBV19 to TRBJ1-2; tentative D call: TRBD1 (5 bases). Germline V gives CDR1 LNHDA, CDR2 SQIVND (reference sequence). The V gene lost 7 bases and the J gene lost 2 bases, with 11 bases spanning the gap. The CDR3 loop spans 13 amino acids.

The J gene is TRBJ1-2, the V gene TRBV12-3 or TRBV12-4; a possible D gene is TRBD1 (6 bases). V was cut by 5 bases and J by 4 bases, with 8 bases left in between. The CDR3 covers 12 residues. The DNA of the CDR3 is TGTGCCAGCAGTCAGGGGACCTATGGCTACACCTTC. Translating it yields CASSQGTYGYTF.

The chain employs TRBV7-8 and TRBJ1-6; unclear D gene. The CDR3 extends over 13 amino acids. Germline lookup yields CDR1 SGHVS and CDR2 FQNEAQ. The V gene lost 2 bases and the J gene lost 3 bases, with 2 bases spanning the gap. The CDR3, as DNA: TGTGCCAGCAGCTTAATCTATAATTCACCCCTCCACTTT. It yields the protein CASSLIYNSPLHF.

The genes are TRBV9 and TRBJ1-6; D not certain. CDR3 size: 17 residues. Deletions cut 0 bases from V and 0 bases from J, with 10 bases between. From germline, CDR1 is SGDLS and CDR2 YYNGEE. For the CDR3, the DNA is TGTGCCAGCAGCGTAGGCACGAAAAGCTCCTATAATTCACCCCTCCACTTT. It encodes CASSVGTKSSYNSPLHF.

The CDR3 region has the DNA TGTGCCAGCACACGGCTAGAATGGACCACCGGGGAGCTGTTTTTT. It yields the protein CASTRLEWTTGELFF. J is TRBJ2-2 and V is TRBV7-9; D gene ambiguous. V dropped 7 bases and J dropped 4 bases, with 16 bases sitting between them. The CDR3 sequence is 15 residues long. Germline V gene data show CDR1 as SEHNR and CDR2 as FQNEAQ (reference sequence).

CDR3 sequence reads: CASSPVAGPYEQYF. Here the CDR3 DNA reads TGTGCCAGCAGCCCCGTAGCGGGACCCTACGAGCAGTACTTC. The chain is built from TRBV7-6 and TRBJ2-7, with 8 bases lining up with TRBD2. Germline-derived CDR1 and CDR2 are SGHVS and FNYEAQ. The ends lost 5 bases at V and 2 bases at J; junction bases unmatched: 5. This CDR3 has 14 residues.

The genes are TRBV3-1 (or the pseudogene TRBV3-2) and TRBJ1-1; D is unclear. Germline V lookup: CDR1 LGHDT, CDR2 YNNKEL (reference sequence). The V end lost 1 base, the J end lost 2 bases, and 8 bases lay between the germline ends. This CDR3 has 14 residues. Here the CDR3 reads CASSQVPANTEAFF. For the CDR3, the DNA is TGTGCCAGCAGCCAAGTCCCAGCTAACACTGAAGCTTTCTTT.

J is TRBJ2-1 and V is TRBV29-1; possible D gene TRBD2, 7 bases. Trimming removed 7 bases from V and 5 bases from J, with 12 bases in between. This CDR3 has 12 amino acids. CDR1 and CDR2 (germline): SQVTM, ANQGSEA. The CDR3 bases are TGCAGCGGAGGGAGGGGGAACAATGAGCAGTTCTTC. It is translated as CSGGRGNNEQFF.

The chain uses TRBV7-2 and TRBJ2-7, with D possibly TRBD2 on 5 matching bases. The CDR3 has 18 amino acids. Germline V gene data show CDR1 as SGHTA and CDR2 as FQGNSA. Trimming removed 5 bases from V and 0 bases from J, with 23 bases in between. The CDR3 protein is CASSLPWRSRLFSYEQYF. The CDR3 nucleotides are TGTGCCAGCAGCCTACCGTGGAGGTCCCGACTATTCTCCTACGAGCAGTACTTC.